Below, one TCR beta chain is given with its context. Its antigen remains unknown. PCR primers comprised 60 Vbeta and 13 Jbeta primers. Measured with immunoSEQ multiplex PCR; TCRdb has only the in-frame clones, and not every one. Of 95,000 to 150,000 clones in the sample, about 76% were seen once. This CDR3 is 17 amino acids long. The germline V gene has CDR1 LGHNA and CDR2 YSLEER. The junction had 7 bases not matched to a gene; V was cut back by 0 bases and J by 7 bases. This sample was included in a study of cytomegalovirus exposure and HLA in healthy donors. The study, taken as a whole, reports: The authors enumerated some 160 TCR beta chains as linked to cytomegalovirus.

The chain combines TRBV4-3 with TRBJ1-6; 9 positions agree with TRBD1. Sequencing was carried out using PBMCs. This clonotype was obtained from a woman aged 60-70 years in good health and CMV-seropositive. CDR3 loop: CASSQDWGTGLNSPLHF. DNA for the CDR3: TGCGCCAGCAGCCAAGATTGGGGGACAGGGCTGAATTCACCCCTCCACTTT.